A selection of T cell receptor beta chains follows, all from one sample in a study of OX40 agonist ivuxolimab in advanced cancers. Generated by immunoSEQ multiplex PCR, the TCRdb table keeps only in-frame clones and is missing some. The sample contains about 100,000 clones, about 96% of which appear only once. Here the sequenced sample was CD4+ or CD8+ T cells sorted from blood, taken in a trial of the OX40 agonist ivuxolimab. The source of these receptors is an adult with an advanced solid tumor such as melanoma, head and neck, liver or kidney cancer. Each CDR3 is given with its conserved first and last residue. D genes are given only for firm matches. Rows give clone size only sometimes, using once, few, many, or a class for an expanded clone.

TRBV19	TRBJ2-2	.	.	TGTGCCATACCGGGACCAAACACCGGGGAGCTGTTTTTT	CAIPGPNTGELFF
TRBV27	TRBJ1-4	TRBD1	.	TGTGCCAGCAGACACCCAGGGGGACATGAAAAACTGTTTTTT	CASRHPGGHEKLFF
TRBV5-1	TRBJ2-7	TRBD1	.	TGCGCCAGCAGCTTCCCCTCGACAGGGAGCTCCTACGAGCAGTACTTC	CASSFPSTGSSYEQYF
TRBV19	TRBJ2-3	.	.	TGTGCCAGTAGTATCGGGCAGAACATGGATTTT	CASSIGQNMDF
TRBV5-1	TRBJ1-6	.	.	TGCGCCAGCAGCTTGGGGGGGCAGCCCCTCCACTTT	CASSLGGQPLHF
TRBV5-1	TRBJ1-6	.	.	TGCGCCAGCAGCGGTACGTGGAATTCACCCCTCCACTTT	CASSGTWNSPLHF
TRBV18	TRBJ2-1	.	.	TGTGCCAGCTCACCACCCTCATTCGCGGCCAATGAGCAGTTCTTC	CASSPPSFAANEQFF
TRBV6-5	TRBJ1-1	.	.	TGTGCCAGCAGTTTCCCATCGGGCACTGAAGCTTTCTTT	CASSFPSGTEAFF
TRBV19	TRBJ1-6	.	.	TGTGCCAGTAGTAGAGGACAAGAGGCTTCACCCCTCCACTTT	CASSRGQEASPLHF
TRBV27	TRBJ2-7	TRBD1	once	TGTGCCAGCAGAGACAGGGGGCTGGCATACGAGCAGTACTTC	CASRDRGLAYEQYF
TRBV7-9	TRBJ1-3	.	.	TGTGCCAGCATAAAATCTGGAAACACCATATATTTT	CASIKSGNTIYF
TRBV28	TRBJ1-2	.	once	TGTGCCAGCATACCGTATGCAGGGTATGGCTACACCTTC	CASIPYAGYGYTF
TRBV19	TRBJ1-1	TRBD1	.	TGTGCCAGTACCCGGGACAGGACTGAAGCTTTCTTT	CASTRDRTEAFF
TRBV2	TRBJ2-2	.	.	TGTGCCAGCAGTGAAGAACACCAAAACACCGGGGAGCTGTTTTTT	CASSEEHQNTGELFF